This T cell receptor beta chain appears in the sequencing data of a study of CD8 T cell repertoires and HIV-1 epitope variants. Study details: Epitopes were three Gag families plus Nef HW9 and YT9.

Regarding this clone: Its antigen remains unknown.

On the immunoSEQ platform, TCR beta CDR3s were sequenced at survey depth. TCRdb keeps only in-frame clones here, not all; method: immunoSEQ multiplex PCR. The sample consists of a few thousand clones, around two thirds of them appearing once. The CDR3 has 15 residues. Per the germline V gene, CDR1 is SGHTA and CDR2 is FQGNSA. V gave up 1 base and J gave up 2 bases; unmatched junction bases: 2. J is TRBJ2-5 and V is TRBV7-2; 9 nucleotides line up with TRBD2. This TCR derives from a male donor with HIV. Input material: cultured CD8+ T cells derived from PBMCs. The CDR3: CASSLGLAEQETQYF. The DNA for the CDR3 is TGTGCCAGCAGCTTAGGACTAGCGGAACAAGAGACCCAGTACTTC. Looking up the rest from reference TRBV7-2 and TRBJ2-5 gives the full variable domain: GAGVSQSPSNKVTEKGKDVELRCDPISGHTALYWYRQSLGQGLEFLIYFQGNSAPDKSGLPSDRFSAERTGGSVSTLTIQRTQQEDSAVYLCASSLGLAEQETQYFGPGTRLLVL.